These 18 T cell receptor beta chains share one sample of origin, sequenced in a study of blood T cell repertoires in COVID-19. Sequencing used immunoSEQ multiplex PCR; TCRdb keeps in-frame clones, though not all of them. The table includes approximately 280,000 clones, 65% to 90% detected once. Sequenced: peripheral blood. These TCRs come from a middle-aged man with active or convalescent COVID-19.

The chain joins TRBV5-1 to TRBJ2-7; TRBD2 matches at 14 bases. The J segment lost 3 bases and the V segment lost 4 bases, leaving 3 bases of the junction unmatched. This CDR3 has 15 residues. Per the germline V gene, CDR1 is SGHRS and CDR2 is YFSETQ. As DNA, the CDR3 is TGCGCCAGCAGCCCCGGACTAGCGGGAGGCTACGAGCAGTACTTC. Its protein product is CASSPGLAGGYEQYF.

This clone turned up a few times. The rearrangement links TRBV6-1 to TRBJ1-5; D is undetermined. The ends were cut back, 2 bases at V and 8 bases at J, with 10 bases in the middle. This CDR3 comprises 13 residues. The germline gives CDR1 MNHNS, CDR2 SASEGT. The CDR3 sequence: CASSETGWEPQHF. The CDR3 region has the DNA TGTGCCAGCAGTGAAACCGGGTGGGAGCCCCAGCATTTT.

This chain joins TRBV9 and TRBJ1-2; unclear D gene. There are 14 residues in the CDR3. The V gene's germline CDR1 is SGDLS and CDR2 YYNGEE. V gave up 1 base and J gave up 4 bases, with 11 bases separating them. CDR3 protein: CASSVSTGGYGYTF. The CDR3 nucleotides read TGTGCCAGCAGCGTATCCACGGGAGGCTATGGCTACACCTTC.

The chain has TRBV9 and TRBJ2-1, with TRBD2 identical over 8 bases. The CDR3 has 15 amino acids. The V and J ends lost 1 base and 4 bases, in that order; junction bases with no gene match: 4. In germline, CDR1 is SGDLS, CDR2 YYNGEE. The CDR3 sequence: CASSVWSSGYNEQFF. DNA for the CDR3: TGTGCCAGCAGCGTATGGTCTAGCGGGTACAATGAGCAGTTCTTC.

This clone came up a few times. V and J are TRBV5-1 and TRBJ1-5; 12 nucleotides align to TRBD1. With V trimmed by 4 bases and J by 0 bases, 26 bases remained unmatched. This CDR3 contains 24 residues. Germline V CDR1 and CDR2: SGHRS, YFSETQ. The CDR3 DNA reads TGCGCCAGCAGCCGGAGACCGGGACAGGGGGCAGTGGGCCTCGAAGCTAATAGCAATCAGCCCCAGCATTTT. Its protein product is CASSRRPGQGAVGLEANSNQPQHF.

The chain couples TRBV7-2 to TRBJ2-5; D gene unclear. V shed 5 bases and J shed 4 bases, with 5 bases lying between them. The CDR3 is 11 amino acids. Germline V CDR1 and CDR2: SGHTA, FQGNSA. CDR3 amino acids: CASSTGETQYF. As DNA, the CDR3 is TGTGCCAGCAGCACGGGAGAGACCCAGTACTTC.

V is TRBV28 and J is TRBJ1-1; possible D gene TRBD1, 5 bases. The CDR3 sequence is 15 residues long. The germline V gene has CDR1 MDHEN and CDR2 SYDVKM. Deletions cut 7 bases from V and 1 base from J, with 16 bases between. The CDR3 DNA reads TGTGCCAGCACCAGTCTTGGGGGGGGGAACACTGAAGCTTTCTTT. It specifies CASTSLGGGNTEAFF.

CDR3 bases: TGTGCCGGGAACCGGGGCACAGATACGCAGTATTTT. Translated, it gives CAGNRGTDTQYF. This chain links TRBV30 with TRBJ2-3; D unclear. The CDR3 is 12 amino acids. V dropped 8 bases and J dropped 1 base, with 10 bases sitting between them. CDR1 and CDR2 (germline): GTSNPN, SVGIG (reference sequence).

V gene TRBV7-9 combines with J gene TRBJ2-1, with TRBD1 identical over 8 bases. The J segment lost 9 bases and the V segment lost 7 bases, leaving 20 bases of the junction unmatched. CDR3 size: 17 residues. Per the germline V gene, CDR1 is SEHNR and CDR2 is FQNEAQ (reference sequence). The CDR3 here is CASTTPGQGGYYGEQFF. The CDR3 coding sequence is TGTGCCAGCACCACACCTGGACAGGGTGGGTACTACGGTGAGCAGTTCTTC.

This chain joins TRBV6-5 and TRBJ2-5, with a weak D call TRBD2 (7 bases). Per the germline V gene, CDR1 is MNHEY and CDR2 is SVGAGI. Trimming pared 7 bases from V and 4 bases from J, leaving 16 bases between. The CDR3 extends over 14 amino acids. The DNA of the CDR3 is TGTGCCAGCATAGGCGGGAGAGGGGGAGAGACCCAGTACTTC. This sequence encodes CASIGGRGGETQYF.

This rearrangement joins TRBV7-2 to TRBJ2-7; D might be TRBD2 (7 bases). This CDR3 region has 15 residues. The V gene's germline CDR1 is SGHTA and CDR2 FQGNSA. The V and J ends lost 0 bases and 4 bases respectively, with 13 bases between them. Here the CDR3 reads CASSLARERGYEQYF. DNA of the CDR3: TGTGCCAGCAGCTTAGCGCGGGAGAGGGGGTACGAGCAGTACTTC.

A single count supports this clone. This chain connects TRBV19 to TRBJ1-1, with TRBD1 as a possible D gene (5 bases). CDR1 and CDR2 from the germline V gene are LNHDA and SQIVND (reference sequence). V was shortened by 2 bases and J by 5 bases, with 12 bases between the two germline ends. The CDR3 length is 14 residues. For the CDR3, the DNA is TGTGCCAGTAGTATACGGTCAGGGATAACTGAAGCTTTCTTT. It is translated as CASSIRSGITEAFF. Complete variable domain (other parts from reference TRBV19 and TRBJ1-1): DGGITQSPKYLFRKEGQNVTLSCEQNLNHDAMYWYRQDPGQGLRLIYYSQIVNDFQKGDIAEGYSVSREKKESFPLTVTSAQKNPTAFYLCASSIRSGITEAFFGQGTRLTVV.

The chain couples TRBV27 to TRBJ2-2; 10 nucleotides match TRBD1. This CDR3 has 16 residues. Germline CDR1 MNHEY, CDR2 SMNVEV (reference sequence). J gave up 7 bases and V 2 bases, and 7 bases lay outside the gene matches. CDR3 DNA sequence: TGTGCCAGCAGTTTAGGGGGGACAGGGGTTGGCGGGGAGCTGTTTTTT. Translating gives CASSLGGTGVGGELFF.

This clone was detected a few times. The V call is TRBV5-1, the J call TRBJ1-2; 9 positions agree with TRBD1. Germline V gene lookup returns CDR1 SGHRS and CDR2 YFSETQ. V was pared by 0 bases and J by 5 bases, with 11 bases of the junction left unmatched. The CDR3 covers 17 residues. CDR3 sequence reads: CASSLGSGQGNHYGYTF. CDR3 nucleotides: TGCGCCAGCAGCTTGGGGTCGGGACAGGGAAACCATTATGGCTACACCTTC.

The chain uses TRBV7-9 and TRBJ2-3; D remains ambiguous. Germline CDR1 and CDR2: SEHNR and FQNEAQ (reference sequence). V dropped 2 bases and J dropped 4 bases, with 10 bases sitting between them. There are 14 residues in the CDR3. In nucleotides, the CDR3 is TGTGCCAGCAGCTTACAGAGACGGGCAGATACGCAGTATTTT. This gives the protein CASSLQRRADTQYF.

This CDR3 reads CASSFTGGLEKLFF. The CDR3 DNA sequence: TGTGCCAGTAGTTTTACAGGGGGCCTGGAAAAACTGTTTTTT. This chain joins TRBV19 and TRBJ1-4; TRBD1 aligns across 9 bases. The V gene's germline CDR1 is LNHDA and CDR2 SQIVND (reference sequence). This CDR3 has 14 residues. Germline trimming cut 5 bases from V and 8 bases from J; bases unmatched to any gene: 6.

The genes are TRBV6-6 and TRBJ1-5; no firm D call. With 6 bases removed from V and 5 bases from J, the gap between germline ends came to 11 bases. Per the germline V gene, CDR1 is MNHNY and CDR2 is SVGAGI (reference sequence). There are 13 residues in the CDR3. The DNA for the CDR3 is TGTGCCAGCAGCCCCTATGTCGATCAGCCCCAGCATTTT. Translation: CASSPYVDQPQHF.

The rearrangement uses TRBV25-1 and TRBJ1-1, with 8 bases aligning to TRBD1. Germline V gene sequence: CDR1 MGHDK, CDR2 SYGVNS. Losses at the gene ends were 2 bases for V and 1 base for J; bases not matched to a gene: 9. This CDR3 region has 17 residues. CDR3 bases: TGTGCCAGCAGTGAAGTCGGACAGGGTCGCTCGAACACTGAAGCTTTCTTT. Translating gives CASSEVGQGRSNTEAFF.